This entry concerns a single T cell receptor beta chain. No antigen is known for it. The data belong to a study of cytomegalovirus exposure and HLA in healthy donors. With 7 bases removed from V and 11 bases from J, the gap between germline ends came to 17 bases. In germline, CDR1 is SNHLY, CDR2 FYNNEI. CDR3 length equals 12 residues. Study results and limitations: Later analysis identified a missense DCLRE1C variant that was linked to TCR beta V- and J-gene trimming.

Healthy donors of bone marrow made up the group. It was with 60 Vbeta and 13 Jbeta primers that the PCR ran. TCRdb's table, derived via immunoSEQ multiplex PCR, lists solely in-frame clones and lacks some. The sample lists around 110,000 clones, 70% to 80% occurring once. The chain has TRBV2 and TRBJ1-1, with TRBD1 as a possible D gene (6 bases). This receptor was taken from a man aged 18-30 years in good health and CMV-seronegative. Sequences were obtained from PBMCs. This CDR3 reads CASTRIQGTAFF. The CDR3 nucleotides are TGTGCCAGCACCCGCATACAGGGAACGGCTTTCTTT.